This passage covers 12 T cell receptor beta chains from one sample sequenced in a study of blood T cell repertoires in COVID-19. Profiled with immunoSEQ multiplex PCR; TCRdb holds only in-frame clones, not every one. The sample consists of roughly 90,000 clones, over 80% of them appearing once. Source material: peripheral blood. Source of these receptors: a woman aged 80 or older with active or convalescent COVID-19.

The rearrangement links TRBV7-8 to TRBJ2-7, with D possibly matching TRBD1 (6 bases). Trimming pared 3 bases from V and 7 bases from J, leaving 22 bases between. From germline, CDR1 is SGHVS and CDR2 FQNEAQ. This CDR3 contains 16 residues. In DNA form, the CDR3 reads TGTGCCAGCAGCTTCCCAAACCTCGGACAGCTTGATGAGCAGTACTTC. The encoded protein is CASSFPNLGQLDEQYF.

This chain links TRBV5-4 with TRBJ1-2; D remains unclear. V shed 4 bases and J shed 4 bases, with 14 bases lying between them. This CDR3 comprises 14 residues. Germline V CDR1 and CDR2: SGHNT, YYREEE (reference sequence). The CDR3 DNA reads as TGTGCCAGCAGCCTGTCGGGGATTACCTATGGCTACACCTTC. Translation gives CASSLSGITYGYTF.

This chain connects TRBV28 to TRBJ1-5; 12 nucleotides line up with TRBD1. The CDR3 runs 15 residues. CDR1 MDHEN and CDR2 SYDVKM come from the germline V gene. V trimming: 6 bases; J trimming: 7 bases; junction bases outside the gene matches: 7. The CDR3 loop reads CASRRGQGAWQPQHF. CDR3 DNA: TGTGCCAGCAGGCGGGGACAGGGGGCTTGGCAGCCCCAGCATTTT.

This chain connects TRBV2 to TRBJ2-7, with 8 bases fitting TRBD1. V trimming: 8 bases; J trimming: 1 base; junction bases outside the gene matches: 4. The CDR3 contains 13 residues. Per germline, CDR1 SNHLY and CDR2 FYNNEI. CDR3 in DNA: TGTGCCAGCCAACGGGACAGGTCCTACGAGCAGTACTTC. Its translation is CASQRDRSYEQYF.

This sequence joins TRBV2 and TRBJ2-4, with 7 bases fitting TRBD2. CDR1 and CDR2 from the germline V gene are SNHLY and FYNNEI. The trim removed 6 bases at V and 3 bases at J, leaving 5 bases unmatched. This CDR3 region has 14 residues. The CDR3 spells CASRGLVDKNIQYF. The DNA of the CDR3 is TGTGCCAGCAGAGGACTAGTCGACAAAAACATTCAGTACTTC.

The gene calls are TRBV7-2 and TRBJ2-7; 8 bases are a match to TRBD2. This CDR3 has 17 amino acids. With 4 bases clipped from V and 2 bases from J, the junction kept 13 bases outside the gene matches. Germline CDR1 and CDR2: SGHTA and FQGNSA. CDR3 sequence (DNA): TGTGCCAGCAGCTGGGGTGGTACGGGGGGGTTTACCTACGAGCAGTACTTC. This encodes CASSWGGTGGFTYEQYF. Supplemented by reference TRBV7-2 and TRBJ2-7, the full variable domain reads GAGVSQSPSNKVTEKGKDVELRCDPISGHTALYWYRQSLGQGLEFLIYFQGNSAPDKSGLPSDRFSAERTGGSVSTLTIQRTQQEDSAVYLCASSWGGTGGFTYEQYFGPGTRLTVT.

This rearrangement joins TRBV5-1 to TRBJ2-2; perhaps TRBD2 as D (5 bases). Germline V CDR1 and CDR2: SGHRS, YFSETQ. The CDR3 is 13 residues long. V lost 4 bases, J lost 6 bases, and 10 bases lay in between. CDR3 coding DNA: TGCGCCAGCAGCGTCCCCGGGGCCGGGGAGCTGTTTTTT. Its translation: CASSVPGAGELFF.

The table lists this clone with a few counts. The genes are TRBV5-4 and TRBJ2-5; 7 bases line up with TRBD2. This CDR3 is built from 15 residues. J gave up 2 bases and V 0 bases, and 4 bases lay outside the gene matches. Germline-derived CDR1 and CDR2 are SGHNT and YYREEE (reference sequence). CDR3 nucleotide sequence: TGTGCCAGCAGCTTGGGACTAGCTGTTCAAGAGACCCAGTACTTC. This translates into CASSLGLAVQETQYF.

This clone turned up a few times. The chain is built from TRBV5-1 and TRBJ1-4; D gene uncertain. V was cut by 4 bases and J by 0 bases, with 13 bases left in between. The CDR3 length is 16 residues. Germline assignment: CDR1 SGHRS and CDR2 YFSETQ. CDR3 region: CASSTSPPPTNEKLFF. The CDR3 region has the DNA TGCGCCAGCAGCACAAGTCCCCCCCCAACTAATGAAAAACTGTTTTTT.

The chain uses TRBV24-1 and TRBJ2-7, with a possible D match to TRBD1 (5 bases). This CDR3 spans 11 amino acids. V shed 6 bases and J shed 6 bases, with 8 bases lying between them. From germline, CDR1 is KGHDR and CDR2 SFDVKD. CDR3 amino acids: CATSQGPEQYF. In DNA, the CDR3 is TGTGCCACCAGTCAGGGCCCCGAGCAGTACTTC.

This rearrangement joins TRBV5-1 to TRBJ2-5, with 10 bases that match TRBD1. V shed 0 bases and J 4 bases; nucleotides not matched to a gene: 3. The CDR3 contains 15 residues. The V gene's germline CDR1 is SGHRS and CDR2 YFSETQ. In nucleotides, the CDR3 is TGCGCCAGCAGCTTGGGGGGACAGGGGAGAGAGACCCAGTACTTC. This encodes CASSLGGQGRETQYF.

V is TRBV7-8 and J is TRBJ2-1, with a possible D match to TRBD2 (5 bases). V lost 5 bases and J lost 8, with 16 bases in between. Germline-derived CDR1 and CDR2 are SGHVS and FQNEAQ. The CDR3 is made up of 14 amino acids. The CDR3 DNA is TGTGCCAGCAGCCCTTACGGGGTGGGCCATGAGCAGTTCTTC. Protein sequence: CASSPYGVGHEQFF.